The present T cell receptor (beta chain) was sequenced within a study of T-cell reconstitution after alpha-beta-depleted transplantation in children. Study-level points and caveats: A year had passed since transplant, and T-cell counts and diversity by then came mostly from newly produced T cells. Approximately two months post-transplant, alpha-beta T cells reportedly originated from several hundred expanded graft clones. Some patients' high day-60 TCRbeta diversity was traced to surviving recipient T cells and thymic progenitors.

This CDR3 spans 15 amino acids. Per the germline V gene, CDR1 is ENHRY and CDR2 is SYGVKD. V shed 6 bases and J 0 bases; nucleotides not matched to a gene: 2. Unique molecular identifiers were incorporated when the TCRbeta library was constructed. TCRdb re-called the PCR reads with MiXCR, one entry per CDR3 protein. Among fewer than 700,000 distinct CDR3 sequences, approximately 12% were seen once, and the ten largest hold around 2.2%. For this clonotype: The antigen is unknown.

The TCR originated in a male patient aged 10 to 17 who had a stem cell transplant for acute myeloid leukemia, so the T cells may come from the graft donor. The genes are TRBV10-3 and TRBJ1-6; 7 bases are a match to TRBD1. Sequencing was performed on PBMCs, mostly from graft donor cells, taken 360 days after TCRalphabeta/CD19-depleted stem cell transplant. The DNA of the CDR3 is TGTGCCATCAGCCGGGACAGCTCCTATAATTCACCCCTCCACTTT. This gives the protein CAISRDSSYNSPLHF.